The clone carrying this T cell receptor (beta chain) was seen repeatedly, ten times or more. What it binds is not known. Unique molecular identifiers were affixed to single, distinct cDNA molecules. MiXCR was run by TCRdb on the 5' RACE reads, yielding one entry per CDR3 protein. This sample has fewer than 50,000 distinct CDR3 sequences, with approximately 4% found just once. The sample is drawn from a study of early T cells in non-severe SARS-CoV-2 infection. Whole-study context: Chains stayed unpaired after sequencing of bulk RNA from unsorted whole blood.

Study-level points and caveats: VDJdb matching, biased toward anti-spike CD8 responses, missed private and CD4 specificities.

This CDR3 has 14 amino acids. CDR1 is DFQATT and CDR2 is SNEGSKA in the germline V gene (reference sequence). The trim removed 2 bases at V and 4 bases at J, leaving 1 base unmatched. The source material was whole blood. This receptor was taken from an adult who was a healthcare worker with PCR-confirmed SARS-CoV-2 infection or an uninfected control (not recorded which). The chain employs TRBV20-1 and TRBJ2-1; 11 bases align to TRBD2. This CDR3 is CSARIAGGYNEQFF. DNA of the CDR3: TGCAGTGCTAGAATAGCGGGGGGGTACAATGAGCAGTTCTTC.